This T cell receptor (beta chain) was identified during a study of response to subunit inactivated influenza vaccine. Trimming left V 6 bases short and J 6 bases short, with 17 bases between. Looked up from germline, CDR1 is DFQATT and CDR2 is SNEGSKA (reference sequence). This CDR3 has 13 residues. One entry per CDR3 protein, called by TCRdb with MiXCR from the RT-PCR reads. Of about 800,000 distinct CDR3 sequences in the sample, around 20% were seen once. This clonotype was seen more than once but under ten times. The source of this sequence is a man aged 50 or older who received an inactivated influenza vaccine. The sequencing here drew on PBMCs from blood, taken 4 to 6 days after vaccination. The chain is built from TRBV20-1 and TRBJ1-1; possible D gene TRBD1, 6 bases. The CDR3: CSANRPGAAEAFF. CDR3 coding DNA: TGCAGTGCCAATCGGCCAGGGGCCGCTGAAGCTTTCTTT.